Shown below are 7 T cell receptor beta chains from a single sample sequenced in a study of T-cell memory formation after mild COVID-19. In TCRdb, the 5' RACE reads were re-called with MiXCR into one record per CDR3 protein. Among under 150,000 distinct CDR3 sequences listed, 22% were seen once. The material sequenced was PBMCs or a T cell subset sorted from them (not recorded which). These receptors came from a man aged 18-30 years who had mild COVID-19 (a few samples of this study predate the infection). Cell type and time point are not known.

This chain joins TRBV20-1 and TRBJ2-7; TRBD1 might be the D (6 bases). The germline gives CDR1 DFQATT, CDR2 SNEGSKA (reference sequence). The CDR3 loop spans 13 amino acids. The ends were cut back, 4 bases at V and 4 bases at J, with 14 bases in the middle. This CDR3 is CSAIPDSQYEQYF. The CDR3 bases are TGCAGTGCTATCCCGGACAGCCAGTACGAGCAGTACTTC.

The chain couples TRBV28 to TRBJ2-1; 9 nucleotides line up with TRBD1. V shed 5 bases, J shed 8 bases, and the junction held 10 bases outside the gene matches. CDR3 length: 15 residues. CDR1 MDHEN and CDR2 SYDVKM come from the germline V gene. The CDR3 loop reads CASSPTGTGYHEQFF. The CDR3 nucleotides are TGTGCCAGCAGTCCCACCGGGACAGGGTATCATGAGCAGTTCTTC.

The genes are TRBV2 and TRBJ2-7; no definite D call. The CDR3 extends over 14 amino acids. V was clipped by 0 bases and J by 2 bases, with 8 bases between them. Per the germline V gene, CDR1 is SNHLY and CDR2 is FYNNEI. In DNA, the CDR3 is TGTGCCAGCAGTGAAGCAACCCGGCCCTACGAGCAGTACTTC. This translates into CASSEATRPYEQYF.

This clonotype was counted at least ten times. This rearrangement joins TRBV5-1 to TRBJ2-6, with D uncertain. CDR1 and CDR2 from the germline V gene are SGHRS and YFSETQ. The length of the CDR3 is 13 residues. Trimming left V 2 bases short and J 4 bases short, with 4 bases between. This CDR3 is CASSFRGANVLTF. Written as DNA, the CDR3 is TGCGCCAGCAGCTTTAGAGGGGCCAACGTCCTGACTTTC. Complete variable domain (other parts from reference TRBV5-1 and TRBJ2-6): KAGVTQTPRYLIKTRGQQVTLSCSPISGHRSVSWYQQTPGQGLQFLFEYFSETQRNKGNFPGRFSGRQFSNSRSEMNVSTLELGDSALYLCASSFRGANVLTFGAGSRLTVL.

CDR3 bases: TGCAGCGGGACCTTAGTAGCGGGGGGCTCCTACAATGAGCAGTTCTTC. It specifies CSGTLVAGGSYNEQFF. The V call is TRBV29-1, the J call TRBJ2-1; 10 bases are a match to TRBD2. J gave up 0 bases and V 7 bases, and 9 bases lay outside the gene matches. This CDR3 comprises 16 residues. CDR1 and CDR2 (germline): SQVTM, ANQGSEA.

The chain recombines TRBV7-2 with TRBJ1-5; 8 nucleotides line up with TRBD1. The CDR3 has 15 residues. CDR1 is SGHTA and CDR2 is FQGNSA in the germline V gene. The V and J ends lost 5 bases and 6 bases, in that order; junction bases with no gene match: 9. CDR3 DNA: TGTGCCAGCAGCCGTACAGGGGGGCCGAGTCAGCCCCAGCATTTT. Encoded protein: CASSRTGGPSQPQHF.

This clonotype was counted ten times or more. The chain uses TRBV7-9 and TRBJ2-7; 8 bases map to TRBD1. V shed 6 bases and J 3 bases; nucleotides not matched to a gene: 10. CDR3 size: 15 residues. CDR1 and CDR2 (germline): SEHNR, FQNEAQ (reference sequence). The CDR3 nucleotides read TGTGCCAGCAGTCGCGGACAGGGCAGAGACTACGAGCAGTACTTC. It translates to CASSRGQGRDYEQYF.